The present entry profiles one TCR beta chain with its context. These data are taken from a study of T cell clones after liver transplantation. Study in general: Apart from a few HCV-positive recipients, transplants were for non-autoimmune, non-viral reasons.

Profiling relied on immunoSEQ multiplex PCR, and the TCRdb table lists in-frame clones only, not all of them. The sample carries about 80,000 clones, roughly 85% recorded once. The origin of this receptor is a human patient who received a liver transplant. The graft donor may account for some of the T cells. Source: CD4+ T cells from blood, taken roughly 3.5 years after liver transplant.

CDR3 protein: CASSLGLQETQYF. CDR3 coding DNA: TGTGCCAGCAGCTTGGGCTTGCAAGAGACCCAGTACTTC. The V gene is TRBV11-2, the J gene TRBJ2-5; no clear D gene. CDR3 length equals 13 residues. Germline V gene data show CDR1 as SGHAT and CDR2 as FQNNGV. Trimming pared 3 bases from V and 2 bases from J, leaving 7 bases between.